This T cell receptor beta chain was sequenced during a study of OX40 agonist ivuxolimab in advanced cancers. In its sample, this clone was seen a few times. With V trimmed by 4 bases and J by 2 bases, 5 bases remained unmatched. In germline, CDR1 is SGHTS, CDR2 YDEGEE. The CDR3 has 15 amino acids. Here immunoSEQ multiplex PCR was the method, and the copy in TCRdb shows in-frame clones only, minus some. This table has more than 75,000 clones, approximately 85% appearing once. This chain links TRBV5-8 with TRBJ1-5; 8 bases fit TRBD1. Material: CD4+ or CD8+ T cells sorted from blood, obtained in a trial of the OX40 agonist ivuxolimab. The TCR was taken from an adult with an advanced solid tumor such as melanoma, head and neck, liver or kidney cancer. DNA for the CDR3: TGTGCCAGCAGCCGAACAGGGGGGGGCAATCAGCCCCAGCATTTT. Protein product: CASSRTGGGNQPQHF. The whole variable domain, filled in from reference TRBV5-8 and TRBJ1-5, reads EAGVTQSPTHLIKTRGQQATLRCSPISGHTSVYWYQQALGLGLQFLLWYDEGEERNRGNFPPRFSGRQFPNYSSELNVNALELEDSALYLCASSRTGGGNQPQHFGDGTRLSIL.